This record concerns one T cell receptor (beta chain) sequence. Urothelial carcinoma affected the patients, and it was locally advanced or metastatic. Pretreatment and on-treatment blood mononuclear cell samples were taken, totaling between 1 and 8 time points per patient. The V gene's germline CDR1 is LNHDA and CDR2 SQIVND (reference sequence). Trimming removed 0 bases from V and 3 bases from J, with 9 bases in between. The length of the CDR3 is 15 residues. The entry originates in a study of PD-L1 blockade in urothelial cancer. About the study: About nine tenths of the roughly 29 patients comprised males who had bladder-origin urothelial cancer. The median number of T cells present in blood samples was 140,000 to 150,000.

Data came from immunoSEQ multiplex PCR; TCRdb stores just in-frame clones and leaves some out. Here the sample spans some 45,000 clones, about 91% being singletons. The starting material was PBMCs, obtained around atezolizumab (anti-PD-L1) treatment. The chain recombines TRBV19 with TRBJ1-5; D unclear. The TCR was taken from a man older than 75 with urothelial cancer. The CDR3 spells CASSIEASINQPQHF. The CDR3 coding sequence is TGTGCCAGTAGTATAGAGGCCAGTATCAATCAGCCCCAGCATTTT.